Listed below are T cell receptor beta chains from one sample, sequenced in a study of T cell changes during pregnancy in multiple sclerosis. Profiling relied on immunoSEQ multiplex PCR, and the TCRdb table lists in-frame clones only, not all of them. The sample has approximately 65,000 clones, approximately 92% seen once; the top ten hold approximately 3%. This specimen was CD8+ T cells from peripheral blood mononuclear cells, taken in the third trimester of pregnancy. The receptors stem from a female donor in good health, enrolled as a control in a pregnancy study. Each CDR3 is given with its conserved first and last residue. Fields, in order: J gene, D gene, V gene, clone size, CDR3 protein, CDR3 DNA. A D gene is named only where the DNA matches it firmly. Rows give clone size only sometimes, using once, few, many, or a class for an expanded clone.

>TRBJ2-7|TRBD1|TRBV6-5|NA
CASRPGQGNTEQYF
TGTGCCAGCAGACCGGGACAGGGGAACACCGAGCAGTACTTC
>TRBJ1-2|NA|TRBV2|NA
CASGLDSPTNYGYTF
TGTGCCAGCGGGCTAGACAGCCCCACTAACTATGGCTACACCTTC
>TRBJ2-5|TRBD1|TRBV7-9|NA
CASSRTGTGEETQYF
TGTGCCAGCAGCCGAACCGGGACAGGGGAAGAGACCCAGTACTTC
>TRBJ2-3|TRBD2|TRBV6-4|NA
CASSEAGGSTDTQYF
TGTGCCAGCTCCGAAGCGGGGGGGAGCACAGATACGCAGTATTTT
>TRBJ1-1|NA|TRBV5-8|NA
CASSPPDTVTEAFF
TGTGCCAGCAGCCCTCCCGATACAGTTACTGAAGCTTTCTTT
>TRBJ2-7|NA|TRBV6-1|once
CASSAFQDSYEQYF
TGTGCCAGCAGTGCATTTCAGGACTCCTACGAGCAGTACTTC
>TRBJ1-6|NA|TRBV4-3|NA
CASSQDTGLDSPLHF
TGCGCCAGCAGCCAAGACACAGGGTTAGATTCACCCCTCCACTTT
>TRBJ2-2|NA|TRBV10-3|NA
CAISESDDRRTGELFF
TGTGCCATCAGTGAGTCGGATGACCGCAGGACCGGGGAGCTGTTTTTT
>TRBJ1-2|NA|TRBV25-1|once
CASSEGTDYGYTF
TGTGCCAGCAGTGAGGGGACTGATTATGGCTACACCTTC
>TRBJ2-5|TRBD2|TRBV27|NA
CASSVGLAGGYQETQYF
TGTGCCAGCAGTGTGGGACTAGCGGGGGGCTACCAAGAGACCCAGTACTTC
>TRBJ2-7|TRBD1|TRBV15|NA
CATSRDRRGTASYEQYF
TGTGCCACCAGCAGAGATCGCAGGGGGACAGCTTCCTACGAGCAGTACTTC
>TRBJ1-1|TRBD1|TRBV7-9|NA
CASSVRQGMSTEAFF
TGTGCCAGCAGCGTTCGACAGGGGATGAGCACTGAAGCTTTCTTT
>TRBJ2-7|TRBD1|TRBV7-2|NA
CASSLARIGQGRHEQYF
TGTGCCAGCAGCTTAGCGAGGATCGGACAGGGGAGGCACGAGCAGTACTTC
>TRBJ1-2|NA|TRBV7-9|NA
CASSLDGNGYTF
TGTGCCAGCAGCTTAGACGGGAATGGCTACACCTTC
>TRBJ2-2|TRBD1|TRBV11-2|NA
CASSLEAGPGTGGPAGELFF
TGTGCCAGCAGCTTAGAAGCCGGCCCCGGGACAGGGGGTCCCGCCGGGGAGCTGTTTTTT